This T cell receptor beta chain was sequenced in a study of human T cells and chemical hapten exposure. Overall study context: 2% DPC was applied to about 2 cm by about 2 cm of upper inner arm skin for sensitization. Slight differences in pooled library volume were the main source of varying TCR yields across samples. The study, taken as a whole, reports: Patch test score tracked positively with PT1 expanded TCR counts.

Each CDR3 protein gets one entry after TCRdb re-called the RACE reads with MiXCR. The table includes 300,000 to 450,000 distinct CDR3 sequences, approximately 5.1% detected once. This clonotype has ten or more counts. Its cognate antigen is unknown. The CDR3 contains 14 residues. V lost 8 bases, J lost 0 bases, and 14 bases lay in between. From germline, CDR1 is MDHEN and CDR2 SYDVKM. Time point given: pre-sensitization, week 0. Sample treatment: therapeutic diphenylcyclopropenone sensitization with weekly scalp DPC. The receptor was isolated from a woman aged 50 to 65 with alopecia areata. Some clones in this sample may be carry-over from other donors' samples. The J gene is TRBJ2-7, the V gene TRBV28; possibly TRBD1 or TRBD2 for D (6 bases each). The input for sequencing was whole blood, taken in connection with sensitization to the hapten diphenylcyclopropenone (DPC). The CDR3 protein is CASGKGGSSYEQYF. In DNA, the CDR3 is TGTGCCAGCGGAAAGGGGGGCAGCTCCTACGAGCAGTACTTC.